These 11 T cell receptor beta chains originate from one sample sequenced in a study of CD8+CD57+ T cells in acquired aplastic anemia. It was genomic DNA that served as the template for profiling TCR beta VDJ and CDR3. TCRdb independently ran MiXCR on the reads; one entry per CDR3 protein. The sample yields some 200,000 distinct CDR3 sequences, 40% to 55% seen once. Individuals selected for sequencing had exhibited CD8+CD57+ cell expansion on flow cytometry. What was sequenced was sorted CD4+, CD8+, or CD8+CD57+ T cells (not recorded which) from PBMCs. Receptors originate from a human donor with aplastic anemia.

This clonotype was seen many times. The chain carries TRBV6-1 and TRBJ1-5; TRBD1 aligns across 9 bases. With 2 bases clipped from V and 4 bases from J, the junction kept 3 bases outside the gene matches. Per germline, CDR1 MNHNS and CDR2 SASEGT. The CDR3 totals 15 residues. CDR3 nucleotides: TGTGCCAGCAGTGAACCGGGACAGGGTAATCAGCCCCAGCATTTT. This translates into CASSEPGQGNQPQHF.

The CDR3 region is CASSEGGQGRNEQFF. The CDR3 nucleotides are TGCGCCAGCAGTGAGGGGGGACAGGGGAGGAATGAGCAGTTCTTC. This chain connects TRBV10-1 to TRBJ2-1; 10 bases match TRBD1. This CDR3 spans 15 amino acids. Germline assignment: CDR1 WNHNN and CDR2 SYGVQD (reference sequence). The V segment lost 2 bases and the J segment 7 bases; nucleotides outside the gene matches: 5.

This clonotype was detected many times. J is TRBJ1-5 and V is TRBV12-3 or TRBV12-4; possibly TRBD1 for D (6 bases). Trimming took 5 bases from V and 11 from J, leaving 25 bases between them. CDR3 size: 16 residues. CDR3 sequence reads: CASSLHRGLEGRAQHF. The DNA of the CDR3 is TGTGCCAGCAGTCTACACCGGGGGCTCGAAGGTAGGGCCCAGCATTTT.

This clonotype occurred many times. This chain links TRBV2 with TRBJ2-2; D remains unclear. V gave up 6 bases and J gave up 2 bases, with 10 bases separating them. This CDR3 spans 14 amino acids. In germline, CDR1 is SNHLY, CDR2 FYNNEI. CDR3 sequence reads: CASRGRVNTGELFF. The CDR3 DNA reads as TGTGCCAGCAGGGGAAGGGTAAACACCGGGGAGCTGTTTTTT.

This clonotype was picked up many times. The CDR3 DNA sequence: TGTGCCAGCAGCCTATTTGAGACGCAGTATTTT. It encodes CASSLFETQYF. This sequence joins TRBV7-2 and TRBJ2-3, with D unclear. The CDR3 length is 11 residues. V was clipped by 5 bases and J by 9 bases, with 9 bases between them. Germline V gene lookup returns CDR1 SGHTA and CDR2 FQGNSA.

The chain combines TRBV19 with TRBJ1-4; D unclear. With 7 bases removed from V and 8 bases from J, the gap between germline ends came to 8 bases. CDR1 and CDR2 (germline): LNHDA, SQIVND (reference sequence). This CDR3 region has 11 residues. The DNA for the CDR3 is TGTGCCAGTACGGTGGGGGAAAAACTGTTTTTT. Protein product: CASTVGEKLFF.

There are a few counts of this clonotype. This chain joins TRBV9 and TRBJ2-3; perhaps D is TRBD1 or TRBD2 (5 bases each). Trimming stripped 3 bases from V and 6 bases from J, with 8 bases between. There are 12 residues in the CDR3. CDR1 and CDR2 (germline): SGDLS, YYNGEE. In DNA form, the CDR3 reads TGTGCCAGCAGCGGAGAGGGGGATACGCAGTATTTT. Amino acids: CASSGEGDTQYF.

This chain joins TRBV24-1 and TRBJ2-2; 8 bases map to TRBD1. The CDR3 extends over 13 amino acids. The germline V gene has CDR1 KGHDR and CDR2 SFDVKD. V trimming: 8 bases; J trimming: 6 bases; junction bases outside the gene matches: 4. CDR3 bases: TGTGCCACCACTACAGGGGGTGCCGGGGAGCTGTTTTTT. It yields the protein CATTTGGAGELFF.

The chain recombines TRBV9 with TRBJ1-2, with TRBD1 matching 9 bases. With V trimmed by 1 base and J by 4 bases, 2 bases remained unmatched. The germline CDR1 and CDR2 sequences are SGDLS and YYNGEE. The CDR3 loop spans 14 amino acids. This chain's CDR3 is CASSVTGGPYGYTF. In nucleotides, the CDR3 is TGTGCCAGCAGCGTAACAGGGGGCCCCTATGGCTACACCTTC.

The V call is TRBV19, the J call TRBJ2-6; no definite D call. CDR1 and CDR2 from the germline V gene are LNHDA and SQIVND (reference sequence). The V gene lost 2 bases and the J gene lost 1 base, with 9 bases spanning the gap. CDR3 length: 16 amino acids. In DNA form, the CDR3 reads TGTGCCAGTAGTATACCCGGACCTTCTGGGGCCAACGTCCTGACTTTC. Amino acids: CASSIPGPSGANVLTF. Full variable domain (missing parts from reference TRBV19 and TRBJ2-6): DGGITQSPKYLFRKEGQNVTLSCEQNLNHDAMYWYRQDPGQGLRLIYYSQIVNDFQKGDIAEGYSVSREKKESFPLTVTSAQKNPTAFYLCASSIPGPSGANVLTFGAGSRLTVL.

This chain uses TRBV2 with TRBJ2-7, with 7 bases that match TRBD2. The ends lost 8 bases at V and 2 bases at J; junction bases unmatched: 12. The CDR3 length is 15 residues. Germline CDR1 reads SNHLY; CDR2 reads FYNNEI. CDR3 in DNA: TGTGCCAGCCGCCAGGGAGCGGGACTAACCTACGAGCAGTACTTC. Residues: CASRQGAGLTYEQYF.